Here is one T cell receptor (beta chain) with its context. Donors were dosed with nivolumab and ipilimumab; they also received aspirin, low-dose cyclophosphamide and low-dose radiotherapy. This sample is drawn from a study of low-dose radiotherapy and immunotherapy resistance in tumors. TRAV- and TRBV-specific primers were used for first-strand cDNA, which covered alpha and beta chains. TCR amplification used 15 to 20 PCR cycles, a constant-region primer and a V-primer adapter. One entry per CDR3 protein results from TCRdb running MiXCR on the reads. In the table there are more than 15,000 distinct CDR3 sequences, around 70% of which are singletons. The receptor was isolated from a human donor with advanced metastatic prostate, ovarian, gallbladder or colorectal cancer (not recorded which). This table probably holds off-target reads from a library built for another chain.

The CDR3 coding sequence is TGTGCCAGCAGTTTACGACCGCAGGGGGGGACCACTCTTATTGACCCTGAAGCTTTCTTT. Its protein product is CASSLRPQGGTTLIDPEAFF. The chain couples TRBV28 to TRBJ1-1, with 7 bases matching TRBD1. Trimming removed 2 bases from V and 6 bases from J; junction bases left unmatched: 24. CDR3 size: 20 residues. Per the germline V gene, CDR1 is MDHEN and CDR2 is SYDVKM.